This entry lists 7 T cell receptor beta chains sequenced from one sample in a study of PD-1 blockade in classical Hodgkin lymphoma. Measured with immunoSEQ multiplex PCR; TCRdb has only the in-frame clones, and not every one. The data contain nearly 20,000 clones, approximately 80% of them singletons. This sample's time point: cycle 4 day 1 (C4D1), after less than seven weeks of nivolumab. Each patient relapsed following autologous stem cell transplantation, and prior brentuximab vedotin exposure differed. Material: peripheral blood mononuclear cells (PBMCs), obtained before the fourth cycle of nivolumab. These receptors all stem from a human donor with classical Hodgkin lymphoma.

The V call is TRBV14, the J call TRBJ1-1; the match to TRBD1 covers 9 bases. This CDR3 is 14 amino acids long. V gave up 7 bases and J gave up 7 bases; unmatched junction bases: 10. Looked up from germline, CDR1 is SGHDN and CDR2 is FVKESK. CDR3 loop: CASNLDRGRGEAFF. DNA of the CDR3: TGTGCCAGCAACCTGGACAGGGGAAGGGGTGAAGCTTTCTTT.

This clone was seen only a few times. The J gene is TRBJ1-1, the V gene TRBV7-9, with D tentatively TRBD1 (5 bases). Germline lookup yields CDR1 SEHNR and CDR2 FQNEAQ (reference sequence). This CDR3 region has 13 residues. Trimming stripped 4 bases from V and 7 bases from J, with 13 bases between. The CDR3 reads CASSSTVEGEAFF. The CDR3 nucleotides are TGTGCCAGCAGCTCGACAGTAGAGGGTGAAGCTTTCTTT.

The chain couples TRBV30 to TRBJ2-5; D ambiguous. CDR3 length: 11 amino acids. The germline V and J ends were trimmed by 2 bases and 3 bases, with 4 bases remaining between them. Germline lookup yields CDR1 GTSNPN and CDR2 SVGIG (reference sequence). This chain's CDR3 is CAWSHKETQYF. The CDR3 nucleotides are TGTGCCTGGAGTCATAAAGAGACCCAGTACTTC.

The V and J genes are TRBV6-5 and TRBJ2-7; D possibly corresponds to TRBD2 (7 bases). Germline values: CDR1 MNHEY, CDR2 SVGAGI. The CDR3 is made up of 14 amino acids. V was pared by 0 bases and J by 5 bases, with 11 bases between. The CDR3 reads CASSYSGGDNEQYF. CDR3 nucleotides: TGTGCCAGCAGTTACTCTGGGGGGGACAACGAGCAGTACTTC.

The CDR3: CASSLIGGTGEQYF. CDR3 in DNA: TGTGCCAGCAGCTTAATCGGGGGAACGGGGGAGCAGTACTTC. J is TRBJ2-7 and V is TRBV7-3; TRBD2 is a possible D gene (6 bases). CDR1 and CDR2 from the germline V gene are SGHTA and FQGTGA. The CDR3 has 14 residues. The V end lost 1 base, the J end lost 7 bases, and 14 bases lay between the germline ends. Drawing the rest from reference TRBV7-3 and TRBJ2-7, the complete variable domain is GAGVSQTPSNKVTEKGKYVELRCDPISGHTALYWYRQSLGQGPEFLIYFQGTGAADDSGLPNDRFFAVRPEGSVSTLKIQRTERGDSAVYLCASSLIGGTGEQYFGPGTRLTVT.

This chain connects TRBV19 to TRBJ1-5; D perhaps matches TRBD1 (5 bases). The ends were cut back, 3 bases at V and 11 bases at J, with 17 bases in the middle. The CDR3 covers 14 residues. Germline assignment: CDR1 LNHDA and CDR2 SQIVND (reference sequence). CDR3 region: CASSIGGGKRSQHF. CDR3 sequence (DNA): TGTGCCAGTAGTATTGGTGGGGGGAAGAGGTCCCAGCATTTT.

The chain has TRBV5-4 and TRBJ1-1; D is perhaps TRBD1 (5 bases). Trimming took off 4 bases at V and 6 bases at J, with 13 bases between the two ends. This CDR3 has 13 amino acids. Per germline, CDR1 SGHNT and CDR2 YYREEE (reference sequence). The CDR3 spells CASSPKGIAEAFF. CDR3 nucleotide sequence: TGTGCCAGCAGCCCGAAGGGGATCGCTGAAGCTTTCTTT.